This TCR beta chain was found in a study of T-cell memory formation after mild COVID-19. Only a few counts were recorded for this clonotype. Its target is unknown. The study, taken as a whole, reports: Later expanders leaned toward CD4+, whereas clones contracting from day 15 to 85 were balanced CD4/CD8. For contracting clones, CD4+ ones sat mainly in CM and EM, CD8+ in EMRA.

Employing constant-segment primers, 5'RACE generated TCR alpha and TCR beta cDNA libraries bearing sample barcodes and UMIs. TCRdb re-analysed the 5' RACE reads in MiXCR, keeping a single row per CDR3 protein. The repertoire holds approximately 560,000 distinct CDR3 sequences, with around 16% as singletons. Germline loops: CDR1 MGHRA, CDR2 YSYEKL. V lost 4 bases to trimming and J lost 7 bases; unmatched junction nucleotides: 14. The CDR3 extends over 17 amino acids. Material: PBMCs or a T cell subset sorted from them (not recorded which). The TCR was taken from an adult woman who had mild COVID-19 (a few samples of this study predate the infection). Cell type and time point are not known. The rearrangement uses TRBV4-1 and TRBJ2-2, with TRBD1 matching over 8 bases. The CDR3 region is CASSRDEFRGQGGELFF. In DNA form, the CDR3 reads TGCGCCAGCAGCCGAGACGAATTCAGGGGGCAGGGCGGGGAGCTGTTTTTT.